This TCR beta chain was recorded in a study of shared clonotypes between healthy human individuals. V lost 1 base, J lost 5 bases, and 13 bases lay in between. Germline V gene data show CDR1 as SGHTS and CDR2 as YDEGEE. There are 14 residues in the CDR3. Template for every sorted-subset replicate PCR totaled 150 to 250 ng DNA, approximately 30,000 T cell genomes. Libraries were prepared by immunoSEQ multiplex PCR; TCRdb keeps only in-frame clonotypes and omits some of them. This sample yields about 820,000 clones, of which almost 95% are seen a single time; approximately 25% belongs to the top ten. It was CD45RO-negative cells, positively selected for CCR7, that made up naive CD8 cells, with terminally differentiated effector memory CD45RA+ cells excluded.

The chain joins TRBV5-8 to TRBJ2-7; perhaps TRBD2 as D (6 bases). The source of this sequence is a man younger than 45 in good health. Sequencing was done on a sample of naive CD8+ T cells sorted from blood. The chain's CDR3 is CASSLREWLNEQYF. CDR3 sequence (DNA): TGTGCCAGCAGCTTGCGGGAGTGGTTAAACGAGCAGTACTTC. The full variable domain, its missing parts supplied by reference TRBV5-8 and TRBJ2-7, is EAGVTQSPTHLIKTRGQQATLRCSPISGHTSVYWYQQALGLGLQFLLWYDEGEERNRGNFPPRFSGRQFPNYSSELNVNALELEDSALYLCASSLREWLNEQYFGPGTRLTVT.